The present TCR beta chain was sequenced within a study of blood T cell repertoires in COVID-19. Study-level information: The analysed material was cDNA or gDNA that came from T cells, B-cell-depleted T cells, or PBMCs.

The authors' processing: By means of reference gene primer amplification, nucleated cell counts were estimated. Repertoires were generated with immunoSEQ multiplex PCR, while TCRdb's copy carries only in-frame clones and drops some. V and J calls and clone size are copied from that table; D and trimming were computed from the DNA. This table has roughly 230,000 clones, 65% to 90% appearing once. CDR1 MNHNS and CDR2 SASEGT come from the germline V gene. V was shortened by 2 bases and J by 6 bases, with 11 bases between the two germline ends. There are 13 residues in the CDR3. The clonotype comes from a woman aged 45-60 years with acute or convalescent COVID-19. This sequence joins TRBV6-1 and TRBJ2-7, with TRBD1 as a possible D gene (5 bases). The sample consisted of peripheral blood. CDR3 loop: CASSEPLGAEQYF. The CDR3 region has the DNA TGTGCCAGCAGTGAACCTTTAGGGGCCGAGCAGTACTTC.